The present T cell receptor (beta chain) was sequenced within a study of T cell repertoires in cytomegalovirus infection (dated 2019 in TCRdb). Broadly, across the study: Donor HLA type was relevant to the analysis, as public TCR beta signatures indicated carriage of CMV infection together with the matching HLA type.

Sequencing instrument: Illumina HiSeq 1500. The public sequencing data were trimmed at Q25 with fastp and processed into clonotypes with MiXCR by TCRdb, which kept only in-frame beta chains. A single entry per CDR3 protein holds the most common genes and DNA from its merged rows. This sample lists around 140,000 distinct CDR3 sequences; about 6% were detected once. About a sixth of the sample goes to the ten largest clones. This clonotype was seen a few times. There is no known antigen for this receptor. Base qualities are not at hand, and no much larger clone is one base apart. Broad study findings and their caveats: Cumulative frequency of public TCR beta family members discriminated carriers of CMV infection plus the relevant HLA type in this cohort and an independent roughly 340-donor cohort. The ex vivo response was dominated by HLA-C-restricted CMV-specific TCR beta clonotypes, which also provided the single most frequent clonotype in two of eight donors.

Based on the germline V gene, the CDR1 and CDR2 sequences are SQVTM and ANQGSEA. V was cut back by 7 bases and J by 0 bases, leaving a gap of 10 bases between them. Spanning cysteine to phenylalanine, the CDR3 consists of 12 amino acids. CDR3 DNA is the only sequence kept; it has 36 bases, read in frame from the first base. The V and J segments used are TRBV29-1 and TRBJ2-7; TRBD1 is a possible D gene, resting on 6 matching bases. Specimen: PBMCs. The clonotype comes from a human donor in good health (CMV status not recorded). Some clones in this sample may be carry-over from other donors' samples. The CDR3 protein sequence reads: CSAGQPSYEQYF. The DNA is TGCAGCGCCGGACAGCCCTCCTACGAGCAGTACTTC.